The sequence of this TCR beta chain was determined in a study of identifying expanded T cells in peripheral blood. The method was immunoSEQ multiplex PCR; TCRdb's version includes in-frame clones alone and lacks a portion of them. In the table there are 95,000 to 100,000 clones, roughly 87% of which are singletons. Trimming left V 3 bases short and J 5 bases short, with 15 bases between. The CDR3 spans 14 residues. Germline V gene data show CDR1 as SGHKS and CDR2 as YYEKEE (reference sequence). This clone has only one observation. Collection occurred without any documented infections or immune events in donors.

The specimen sequenced was blood. The receptor was isolated from a person aged 18 to 70 in good health. J is TRBJ2-7 and V is TRBV5-5; perhaps TRBD1 as D (5 bases). The chain's CDR3 is CASSWGLGVNEQYF. DNA of the CDR3: TGTGCCAGCAGCTGGGGCCTAGGTGTAAACGAGCAGTACTTC.